The source of this T cell receptor beta chain is a study of blood T cell repertoires in COVID-19. Turning to the study itself: Acute and convalescent COVID-19 samples came from the United States, Italy and Spain. T cells, B-cell-depleted T cells, or PBMCs supplied cDNA or gDNA.

Clones were read by immunoSEQ multiplex PCR, and TCRdb kept only the in-frame ones, dropping some. This table has around 130,000 clones, roughly 84% appearing once. The CDR3 has 13 amino acids. The V gene lost 1 base and the J gene lost 7 bases, with 11 bases spanning the gap. The germline gives CDR1 SGHVS, CDR2 FNYEAQ. This TCR derives from a man aged 25-40 years with COVID-19, enrolled during active disease. The sample consisted of peripheral blood. The chain is built from TRBV7-6 and TRBJ2-7; D is unclear. CDR3 sequence (DNA): TGTGCCAGCAGCTTAGGTTATTCTGAGGAGCAGTACTTC. Translating it yields CASSLGYSEEQYF.